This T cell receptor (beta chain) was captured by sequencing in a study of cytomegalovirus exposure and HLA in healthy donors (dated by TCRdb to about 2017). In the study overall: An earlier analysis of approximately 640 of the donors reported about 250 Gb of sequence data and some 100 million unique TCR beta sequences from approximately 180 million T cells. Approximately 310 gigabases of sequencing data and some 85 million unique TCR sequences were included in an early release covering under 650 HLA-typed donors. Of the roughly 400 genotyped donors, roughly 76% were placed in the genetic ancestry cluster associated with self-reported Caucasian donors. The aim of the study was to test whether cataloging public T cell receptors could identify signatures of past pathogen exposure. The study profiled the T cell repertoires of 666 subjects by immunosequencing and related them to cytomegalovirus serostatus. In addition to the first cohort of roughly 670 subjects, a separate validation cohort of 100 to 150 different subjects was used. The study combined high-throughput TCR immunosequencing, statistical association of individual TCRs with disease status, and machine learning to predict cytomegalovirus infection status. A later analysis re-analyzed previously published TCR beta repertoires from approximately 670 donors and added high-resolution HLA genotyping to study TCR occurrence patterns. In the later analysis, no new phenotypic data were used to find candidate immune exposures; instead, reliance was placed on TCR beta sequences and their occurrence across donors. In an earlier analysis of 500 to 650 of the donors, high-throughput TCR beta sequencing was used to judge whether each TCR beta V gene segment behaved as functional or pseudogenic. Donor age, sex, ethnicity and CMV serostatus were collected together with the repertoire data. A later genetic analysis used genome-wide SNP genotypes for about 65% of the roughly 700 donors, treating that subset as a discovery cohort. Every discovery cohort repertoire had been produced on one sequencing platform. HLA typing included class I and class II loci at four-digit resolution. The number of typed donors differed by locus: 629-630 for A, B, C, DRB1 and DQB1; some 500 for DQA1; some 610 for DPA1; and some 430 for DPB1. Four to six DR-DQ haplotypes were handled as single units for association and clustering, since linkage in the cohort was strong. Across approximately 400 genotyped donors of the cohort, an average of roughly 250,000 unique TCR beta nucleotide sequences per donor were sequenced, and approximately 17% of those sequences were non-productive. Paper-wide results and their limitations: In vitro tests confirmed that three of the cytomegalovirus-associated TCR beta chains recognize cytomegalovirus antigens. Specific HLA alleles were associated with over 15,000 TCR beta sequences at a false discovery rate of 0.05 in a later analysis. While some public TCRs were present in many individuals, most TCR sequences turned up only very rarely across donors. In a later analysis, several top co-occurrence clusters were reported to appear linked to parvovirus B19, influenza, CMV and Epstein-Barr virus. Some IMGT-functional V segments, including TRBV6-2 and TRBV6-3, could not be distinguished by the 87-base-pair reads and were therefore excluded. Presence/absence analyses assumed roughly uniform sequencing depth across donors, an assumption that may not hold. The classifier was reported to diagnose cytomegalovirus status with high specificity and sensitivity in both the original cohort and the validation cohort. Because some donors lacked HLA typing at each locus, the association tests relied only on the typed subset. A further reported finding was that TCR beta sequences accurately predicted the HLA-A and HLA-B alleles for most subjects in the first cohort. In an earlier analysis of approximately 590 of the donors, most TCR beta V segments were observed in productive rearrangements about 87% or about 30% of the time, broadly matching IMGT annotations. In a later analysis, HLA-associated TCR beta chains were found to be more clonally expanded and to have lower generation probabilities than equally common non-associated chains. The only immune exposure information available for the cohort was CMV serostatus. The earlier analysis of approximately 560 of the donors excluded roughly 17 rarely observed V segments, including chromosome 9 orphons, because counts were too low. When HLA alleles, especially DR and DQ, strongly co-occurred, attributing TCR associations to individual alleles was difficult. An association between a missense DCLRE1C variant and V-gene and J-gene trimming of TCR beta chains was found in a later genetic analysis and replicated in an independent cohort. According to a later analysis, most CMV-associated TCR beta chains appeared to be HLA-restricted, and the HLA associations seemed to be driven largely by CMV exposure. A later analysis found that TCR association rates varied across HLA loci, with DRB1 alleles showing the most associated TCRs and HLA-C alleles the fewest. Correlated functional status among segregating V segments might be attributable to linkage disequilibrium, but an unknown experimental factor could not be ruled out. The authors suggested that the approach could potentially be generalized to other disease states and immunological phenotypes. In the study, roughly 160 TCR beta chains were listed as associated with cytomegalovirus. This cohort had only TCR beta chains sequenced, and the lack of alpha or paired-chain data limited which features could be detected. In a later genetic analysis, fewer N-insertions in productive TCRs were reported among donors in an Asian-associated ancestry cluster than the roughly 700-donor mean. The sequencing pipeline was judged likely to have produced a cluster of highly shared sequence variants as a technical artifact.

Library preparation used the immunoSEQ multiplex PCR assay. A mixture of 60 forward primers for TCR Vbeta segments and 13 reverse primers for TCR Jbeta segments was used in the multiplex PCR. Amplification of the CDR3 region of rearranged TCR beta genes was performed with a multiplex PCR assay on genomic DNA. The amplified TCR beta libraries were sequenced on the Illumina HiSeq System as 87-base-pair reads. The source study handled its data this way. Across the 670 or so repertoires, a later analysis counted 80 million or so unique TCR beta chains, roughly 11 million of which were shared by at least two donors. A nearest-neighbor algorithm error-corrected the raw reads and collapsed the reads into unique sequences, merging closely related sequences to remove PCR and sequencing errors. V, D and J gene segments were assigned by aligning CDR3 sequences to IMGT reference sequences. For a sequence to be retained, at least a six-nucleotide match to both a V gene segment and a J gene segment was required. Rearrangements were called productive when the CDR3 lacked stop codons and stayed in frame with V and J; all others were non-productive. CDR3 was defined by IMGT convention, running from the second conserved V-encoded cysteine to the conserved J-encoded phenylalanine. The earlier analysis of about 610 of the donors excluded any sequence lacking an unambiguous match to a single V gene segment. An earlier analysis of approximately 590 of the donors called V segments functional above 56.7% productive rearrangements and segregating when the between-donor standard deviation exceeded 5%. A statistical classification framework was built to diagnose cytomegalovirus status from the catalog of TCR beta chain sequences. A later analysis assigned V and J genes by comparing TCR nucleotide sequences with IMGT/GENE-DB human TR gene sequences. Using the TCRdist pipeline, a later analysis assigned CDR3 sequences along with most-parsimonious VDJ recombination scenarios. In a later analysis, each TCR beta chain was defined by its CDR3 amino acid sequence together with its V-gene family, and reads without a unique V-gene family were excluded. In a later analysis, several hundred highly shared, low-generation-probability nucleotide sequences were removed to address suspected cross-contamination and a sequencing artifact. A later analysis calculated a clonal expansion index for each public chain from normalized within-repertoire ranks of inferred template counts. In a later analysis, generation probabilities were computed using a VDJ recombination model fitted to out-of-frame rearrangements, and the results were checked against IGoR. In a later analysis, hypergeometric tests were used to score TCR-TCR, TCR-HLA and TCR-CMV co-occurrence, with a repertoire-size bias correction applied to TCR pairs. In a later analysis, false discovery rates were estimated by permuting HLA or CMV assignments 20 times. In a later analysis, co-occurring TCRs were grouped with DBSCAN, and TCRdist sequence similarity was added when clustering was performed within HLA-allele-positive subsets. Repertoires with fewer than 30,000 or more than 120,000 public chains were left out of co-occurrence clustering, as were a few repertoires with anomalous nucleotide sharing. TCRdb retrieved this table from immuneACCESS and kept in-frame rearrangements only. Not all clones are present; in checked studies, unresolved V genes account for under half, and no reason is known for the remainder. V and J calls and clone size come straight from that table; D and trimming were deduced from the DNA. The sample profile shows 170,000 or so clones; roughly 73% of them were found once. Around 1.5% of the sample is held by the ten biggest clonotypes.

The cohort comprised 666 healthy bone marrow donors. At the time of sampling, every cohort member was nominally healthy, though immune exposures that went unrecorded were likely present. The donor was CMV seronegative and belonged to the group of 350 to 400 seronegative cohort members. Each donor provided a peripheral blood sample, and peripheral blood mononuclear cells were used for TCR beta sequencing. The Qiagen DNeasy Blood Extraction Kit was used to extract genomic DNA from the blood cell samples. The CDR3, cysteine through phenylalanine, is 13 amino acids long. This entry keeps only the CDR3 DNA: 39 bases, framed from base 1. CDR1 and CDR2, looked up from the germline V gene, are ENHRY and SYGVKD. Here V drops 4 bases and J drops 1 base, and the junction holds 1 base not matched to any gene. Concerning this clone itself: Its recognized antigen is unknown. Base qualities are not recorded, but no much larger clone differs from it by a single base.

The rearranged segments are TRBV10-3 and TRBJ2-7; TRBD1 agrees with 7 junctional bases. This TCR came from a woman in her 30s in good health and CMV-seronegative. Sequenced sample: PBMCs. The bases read TGTGCCATCAGTGGGGGACAGTCCTACGAGCAGTACTTC. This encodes CAISGGQSYEQYF.